This TCR beta chain was identified in a study of T cells in narcolepsy. Notes on the study in general: Comparing one patient's CSF and blood CD4+ clonotypes highlighted HCRT- and TRIB2-specific autoreactive clonotypes.

TCRdb keeps only in-frame clones here, not all; method: immunoSEQ multiplex PCR. Of 20,000 to 25,000 clones listed, roughly 86% are singletons. V lost 5 bases, J lost 5 bases, and 15 bases lay in between. This CDR3 spans 14 amino acids. Germline V gene lookup returns CDR1 SGHAT and CDR2 FQNNGV. In the case of this clone: Its antigen is undetermined. Different DNA sequences within this sample yield the same CDR3.

The origin of this receptor is a human donor with narcolepsy. The chain carries TRBV11-2 and TRBJ1-1; a possible D gene is TRBD1 (6 bases). Sequenced input: CD45RA- memory CD4+ T cells from PBMCs. The CDR3 bases are TGTGCCAGCAGCAATCCGCATCAGGGGACTGAAGCTTTCTTT. Its translation: CASSNPHQGTEAFF.